This T cell receptor (beta chain) was sequenced in a study of shared clonotypes between healthy human individuals. Study-level information: Each donor contributed plates that comprised three CD4 naive, three CD4 memory, two CD8 naive and one CD8 memory.

On this clone itself: Its antigen is unknown.

Overall study findings and caveats: Donor scarcity curtailed the genetic and exposure-history diversity represented herein.

An even split of each subset's genomic DNA across several immunoSEQ plates was performed. Measured with immunoSEQ multiplex PCR; TCRdb has only the in-frame clones, and not every one. Here the sample spans under 2.5 million clones, approximately 90% being singletons. Sequenced: naive CD4+ T cells from PBMCs. The subset denotes: CD45RA+ positively selected. This TCR derives from a man younger than 35 in good health. Some clones in this sample may be carry-over from other donors' samples.

CDR3 nucleotide sequence: TGTGCCAGCAGCTTAGGCGGGGCCAATCTGGAGCAGTTCTTC. Translated: CASSLGGANLEQFF. The V call is TRBV7-7, the J call TRBJ2-1; D is perhaps TRBD2 (6 bases). This CDR3 comprises 14 residues. The germline V gene encodes CDR1 SSHAT and CDR2 FNYEAQ (reference sequence). Trimming pared 1 base from V and 10 bases from J, leaving 14 bases between.